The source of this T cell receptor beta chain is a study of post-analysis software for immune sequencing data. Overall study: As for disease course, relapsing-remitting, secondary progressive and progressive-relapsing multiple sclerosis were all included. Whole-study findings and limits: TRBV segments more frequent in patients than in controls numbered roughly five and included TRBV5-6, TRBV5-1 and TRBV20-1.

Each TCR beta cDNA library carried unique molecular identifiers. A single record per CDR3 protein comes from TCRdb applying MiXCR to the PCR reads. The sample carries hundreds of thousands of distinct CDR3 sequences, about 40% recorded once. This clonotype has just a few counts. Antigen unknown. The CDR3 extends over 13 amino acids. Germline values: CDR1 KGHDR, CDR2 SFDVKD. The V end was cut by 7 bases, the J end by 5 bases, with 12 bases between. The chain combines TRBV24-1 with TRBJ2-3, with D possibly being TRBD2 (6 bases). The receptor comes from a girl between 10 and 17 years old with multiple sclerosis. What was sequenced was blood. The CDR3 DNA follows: TGTGCCACCAGAGGAGGGCGAGTAGATACGCAGTATTTT. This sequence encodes CATRGGRVDTQYF.